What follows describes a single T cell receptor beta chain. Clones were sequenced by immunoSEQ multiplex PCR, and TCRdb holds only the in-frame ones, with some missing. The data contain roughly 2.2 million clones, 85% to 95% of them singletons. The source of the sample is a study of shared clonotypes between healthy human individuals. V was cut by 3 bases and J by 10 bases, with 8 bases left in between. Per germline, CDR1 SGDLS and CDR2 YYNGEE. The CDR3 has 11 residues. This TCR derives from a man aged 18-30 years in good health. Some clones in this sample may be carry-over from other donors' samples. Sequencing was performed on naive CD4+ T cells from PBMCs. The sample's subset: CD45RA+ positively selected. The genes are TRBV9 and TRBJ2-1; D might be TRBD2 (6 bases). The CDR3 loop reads CASSGLDEQFF. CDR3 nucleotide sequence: TGTGCCAGCAGCGGACTAGACGAGCAGTTCTTC.